The subject of this entry is one T cell receptor beta chain. This clone was observed a single time. No cognate antigen has been identified for it. One base away there is no much larger clone; base qualities are not given. Each collaborating institution followed its own protocols to collect whole blood in K2EDTA tubes. For TCRbeta analysis, collaborator samples were shipped as frozen whole blood, as isolated PBMCs, or as DNA extracted from either sample type. TCRbeta CDR3 regions were amplified from genomic DNA by means of the immunoSEQ Assay, a bias-controlled multiplex PCR. On the authors' methods: Within the assay, amplification of reference gene primers was used to estimate how many nucleated cells each sample contained. To quantify the absolute abundance of each unique TCRbeta CDR3 rearrangement, sequence reads were collapsed and filtered. For each sample, productive Simpson clonality was calculated as the square root of Simpson's diversity index over productive rearrangements. The immuneACCESS repertoire file appears here via TCRdb, limited to in-frame rearrangements. These files lack a portion of the clones; in checked studies, under half of the deficit traces to unresolved V genes, and the cause of the others is not known. V and J calls and clone size come straight from that table; D and trimming were deduced from the DNA. Within this sample are tens of thousands of clones, with roughly 88% of them counted one time only. The ten largest clones capture under 1.5% of the sample.

CDR1 GTSNPN and CDR2 SVGIG were looked up in the germline V gene (reference sequence). V is pared back by 1 base and J by 1 base, with 13 bases lying between the germline termini. The CDR3 starts with the cysteine, ends with the phenylalanine, and has 15 residues. The CDR3 DNA has 45 bases and is translated from base 1. The data stem from a study of blood T cell repertoires in COVID-19 (TCRdb year 2020). Study-level background: Collaborator samples came from the United States, Italy and Spain and covered acute and convalescent phases of COVID-19. The material from the prospective study consisted of cDNA or gDNA derived from T cells, B-cell-depleted T cells, or PBMCs. Subjects who had been exposed to COVID-19, were actively infected with it, or had recovered from it provided the deeply sampled blood TCRbeta repertoires that made up the dataset. The repertoires were released in a freely available public database intended as a resource for research on the immune response to SARS-CoV-2. Samples were obtained from the ongoing ImmuneRACE study (first 160 participants) and from over 1,000 subjects provided by 6 global collaborators. A de-identified subject ID, COVID-19 status, age in years and sex were almost always included in the sample metadata. Where available, HLA class I and class II types were obtained from metadata supplied by the sample provider rather than from assay-based typing.

Study-wide findings and limitations: The amount of clinical and demographic metadata varied by source and participant and was provided uncurated.

This receptor was obtained from a woman aged 80 or over with acute or convalescent COVID-19. Input material: peripheral blood. Rearrangement joined TRBV30 to TRBJ1-1; the D gene remains uncertain. The CDR3 protein: CAWSGQEGWNTEAFF. The sequenced DNA is TGTGCCTGGAGTGGTCAGGAGGGTTGGAACACTGAAGCTTTCTTT.